The source of this TCR beta chain is a study of T-cell memory formation after mild COVID-19. Study results and limitations: Several responding clones turned up in pre-infection memory, indicating that cross-reactive memory may have taken part. CD4+ contracting clones were mainly CM and EM; CD8+ ones, EMRA.

The V end lost 4 bases, the J end lost 0 bases, and 15 bases lay between the germline ends. The CDR3 extends over 16 amino acids. Germline-derived CDR1 and CDR2 are SEHNR and FQNEAQ (reference sequence). TCRdb itself ran the 5' RACE reads through MiXCR, one entry per CDR3 protein. The sample has roughly 480,000 distinct CDR3 sequences, roughly 25% seen once. The table lists this clonotype with a few counts. Its antigen is unidentified. This chain connects TRBV7-9 to TRBJ1-2; D gene uncertain. The TCR comes from an adult woman who had mild COVID-19 (a few samples of this study predate the infection). Cell type and time point are not known. The sequencing input was PBMCs or a T cell subset sorted from them (not recorded which). CDR3 amino acids: CASSSSLSTANYGYTF. The CDR3 region has the DNA TGTGCCAGCAGCTCAAGCCTAAGCACAGCTAACTATGGCTACACCTTC.